This TCR beta chain emerged from a study of T cell responses to AZD1222 COVID-19 vaccine. Study observations and caveats: It was only after the peak T cell response that any repertoires were sampled. Most donors were white British and more were female, and clonal diversity was possibly underestimated. Two AZD1222 doses significantly raised spike-specific TCR breadth and depth over controls. Nearly half of the spike-specific TCRs reportedly recognize variant regions that carry no mutations.

Trimming pared 6 bases from V and 1 base from J, leaving 18 bases between. The CDR3 has 16 residues. The germline V gene has CDR1 MNHEY and CDR2 SMNVEV (reference sequence). As for this clone: Its antigen remains unknown.

Using immunoSEQ multiplex PCR, the repertoire was profiled, and TCRdb retains in-frame clones only, with some absent. The repertoire holds 110,000 or so clones, with more than 70% as singletons. This sequence originates from an adult in good health. Sequencing used peripheral blood, obtained on day 0 of AZD1222 vaccination. This chain joins TRBV27 and TRBJ1-1; D unclear. The CDR3, as DNA: TGTGCCAGCAGAGGGAGGGAGCGAGCGAGGAACACTGAAGCTTTCTTT. As protein: CASRGRERARNTEAFF.